The clone carrying this TCR beta chain was detected only a few times. Its antigen remains unknown. These data come from a study of metastatic and nonmetastatic thyroid tumors. On the study more broadly: Thyroid patients, malignant and benign, had repertoires compared across blood and tumor or nodule tissue.

Per the germline V gene, CDR1 is MNHNS and CDR2 is SASEGT. V lost 4 bases and J lost 3, with 12 bases in between. CDR3 size: 15 residues. General study results and limits: Malignant tumors reportedly showed significantly higher TCR beta diversity than benign nodules in both blood and tumor.

No treatment of any kind had been given to any patient before thyroid surgery. TCRdb reprocessed the PCR reads using MiXCR. This table holds tens of thousands of clones, about a sixth found once. The sequencing sample was made of blood. V and J are TRBV6-1 and TRBJ2-2, with a weak D call TRBD1 (6 bases). This sequence was found in a male donor with papillary thyroid cancer or a benign thyroid nodule (not recorded which). Some clones in this sample may be carry-over from other donors' samples. The CDR3 bases are TGTGCCAGCAGTGTTCTACAGGGTGACACCGGGGAGCTGTTTTTT. As protein: CASSVLQGDTGELFF.